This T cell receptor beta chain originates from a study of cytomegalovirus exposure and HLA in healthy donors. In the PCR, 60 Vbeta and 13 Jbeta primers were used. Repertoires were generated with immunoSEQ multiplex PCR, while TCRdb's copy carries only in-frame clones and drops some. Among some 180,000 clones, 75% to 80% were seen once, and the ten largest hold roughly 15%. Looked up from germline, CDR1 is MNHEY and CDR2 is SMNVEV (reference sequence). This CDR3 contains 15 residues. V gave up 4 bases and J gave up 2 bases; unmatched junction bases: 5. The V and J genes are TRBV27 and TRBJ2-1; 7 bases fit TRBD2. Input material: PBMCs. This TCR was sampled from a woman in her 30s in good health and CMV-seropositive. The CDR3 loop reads CASSSSGNTYNEQFF. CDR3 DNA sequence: TGTGCCAGCAGTTCTAGCGGAAATACCTACAATGAGCAGTTCTTC.